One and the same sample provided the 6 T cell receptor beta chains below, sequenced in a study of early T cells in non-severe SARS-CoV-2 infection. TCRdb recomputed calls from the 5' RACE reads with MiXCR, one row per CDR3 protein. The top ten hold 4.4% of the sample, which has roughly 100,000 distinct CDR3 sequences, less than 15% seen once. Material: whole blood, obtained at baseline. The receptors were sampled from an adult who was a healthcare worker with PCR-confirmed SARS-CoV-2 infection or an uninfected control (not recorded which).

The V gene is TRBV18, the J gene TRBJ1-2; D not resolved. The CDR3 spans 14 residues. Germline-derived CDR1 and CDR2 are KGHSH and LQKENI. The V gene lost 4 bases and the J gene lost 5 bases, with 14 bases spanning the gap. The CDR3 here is CASSLREELYGYTF. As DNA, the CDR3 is TGTGCCAGCTCACTCCGGGAAGAATTGTATGGCTACACCTTC.

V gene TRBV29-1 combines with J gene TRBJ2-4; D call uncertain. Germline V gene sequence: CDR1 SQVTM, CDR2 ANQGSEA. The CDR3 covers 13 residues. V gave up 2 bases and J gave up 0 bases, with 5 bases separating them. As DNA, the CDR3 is TGCAGCGTTGAATCGGGAGCCAAAAACATTCAGTACTTC. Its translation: CSVESGAKNIQYF. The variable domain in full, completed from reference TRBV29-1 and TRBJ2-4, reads SAVISQKPSRDICQRGTSLTIQCQVDSQVTMMFWYRQQPGQSLTLIATANQGSEATYESGFVIDKFPISRPNLTFSTLTVSNMSPEDSSIYLCSVESGAKNIQYFGAGTRLSVL.

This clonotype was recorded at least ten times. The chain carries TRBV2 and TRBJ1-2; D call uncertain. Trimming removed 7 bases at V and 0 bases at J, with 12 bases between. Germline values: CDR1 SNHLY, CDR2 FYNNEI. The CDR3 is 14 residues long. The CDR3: CASTELQTNYGYTF. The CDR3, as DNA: TGTGCCAGCACCGAGTTACAGACTAACTATGGCTACACCTTC.

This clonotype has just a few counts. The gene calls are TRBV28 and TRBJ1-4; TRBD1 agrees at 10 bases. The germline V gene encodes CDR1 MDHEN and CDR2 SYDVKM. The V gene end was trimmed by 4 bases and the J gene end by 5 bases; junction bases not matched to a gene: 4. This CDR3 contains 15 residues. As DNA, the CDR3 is TGTGCCAGCAGTTCCCCGGGACAGGGGAATGAAAAACTGTTTTTT. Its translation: CASSSPGQGNEKLFF.

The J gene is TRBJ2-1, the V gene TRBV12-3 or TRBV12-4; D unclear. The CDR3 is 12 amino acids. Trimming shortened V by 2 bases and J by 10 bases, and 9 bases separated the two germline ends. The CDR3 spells CASSLNALEQFF. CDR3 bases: TGTGCCAGCAGTTTAAATGCCCTAGAGCAGTTCTTC.

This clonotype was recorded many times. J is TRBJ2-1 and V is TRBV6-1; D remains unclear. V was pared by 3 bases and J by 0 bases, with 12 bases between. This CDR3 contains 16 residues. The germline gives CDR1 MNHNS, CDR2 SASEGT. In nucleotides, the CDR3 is TGTGCCAGCAGTGAGGGGTGGAGATCCTCCTACAATGAGCAGTTCTTC. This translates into CASSEGWRSSYNEQFF.